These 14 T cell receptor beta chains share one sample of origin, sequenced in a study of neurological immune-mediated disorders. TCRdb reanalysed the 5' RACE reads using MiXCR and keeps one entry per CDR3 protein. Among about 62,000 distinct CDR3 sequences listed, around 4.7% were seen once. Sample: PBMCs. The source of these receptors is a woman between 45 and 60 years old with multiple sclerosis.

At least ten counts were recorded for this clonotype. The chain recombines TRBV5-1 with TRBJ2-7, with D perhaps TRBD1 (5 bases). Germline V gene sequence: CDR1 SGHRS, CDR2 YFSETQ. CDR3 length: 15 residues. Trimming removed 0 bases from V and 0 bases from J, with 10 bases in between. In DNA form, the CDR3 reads TGCGCCAGCAGCTTGGACAGGTCCCGCTCCTACGAGCAGTACGTC. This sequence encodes CASSLDRSRSYEQYV.

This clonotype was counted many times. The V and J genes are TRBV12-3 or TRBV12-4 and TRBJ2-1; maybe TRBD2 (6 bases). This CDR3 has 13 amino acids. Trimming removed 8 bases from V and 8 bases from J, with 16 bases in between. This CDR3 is CASLLSGDYEQFF. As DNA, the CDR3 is TGTGCCAGCCTCCTTTCGGGGGATTATGAGCAGTTCTTC.

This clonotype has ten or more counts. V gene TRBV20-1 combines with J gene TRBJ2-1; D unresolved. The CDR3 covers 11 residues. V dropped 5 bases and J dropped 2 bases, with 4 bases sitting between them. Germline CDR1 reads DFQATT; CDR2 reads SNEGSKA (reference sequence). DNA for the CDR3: TGCAGTGCTGGGACCTACAATGAGCAGTTCTTC. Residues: CSAGTYNEQFF.

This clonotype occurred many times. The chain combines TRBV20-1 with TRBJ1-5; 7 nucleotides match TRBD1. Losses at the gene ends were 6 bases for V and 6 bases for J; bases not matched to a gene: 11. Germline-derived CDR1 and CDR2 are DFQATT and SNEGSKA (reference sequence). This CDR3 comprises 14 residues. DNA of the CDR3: TGCAGTGCAGCTACAGGGGATTTCGGTCAGCCCCAGCATTTT. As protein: CSAATGDFGQPQHF.

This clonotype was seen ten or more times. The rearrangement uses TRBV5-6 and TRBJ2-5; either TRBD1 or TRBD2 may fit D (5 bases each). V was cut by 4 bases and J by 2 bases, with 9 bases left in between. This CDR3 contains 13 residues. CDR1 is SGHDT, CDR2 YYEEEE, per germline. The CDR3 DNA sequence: TGTGCCAGCAGCCAGGGACCGCAAGAGACCCAGTACTTC. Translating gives CASSQGPQETQYF.

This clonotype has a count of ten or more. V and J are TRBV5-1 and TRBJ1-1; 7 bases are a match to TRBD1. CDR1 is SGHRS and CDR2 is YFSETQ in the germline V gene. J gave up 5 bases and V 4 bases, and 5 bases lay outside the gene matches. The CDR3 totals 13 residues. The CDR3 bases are TGCGCCAGCAGCGAGACAGGGTCAACTGAAGCTTTCTTT. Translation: CASSETGSTEAFF. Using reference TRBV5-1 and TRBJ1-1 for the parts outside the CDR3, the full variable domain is KAGVTQTPRYLIKTRGQQVTLSCSPISGHRSVSWYQQTPGQGLQFLFEYFSETQRNKGNFPGRFSGRQFSNSRSEMNVSTLELGDSALYLCASSETGSTEAFFGQGTRLTVV.

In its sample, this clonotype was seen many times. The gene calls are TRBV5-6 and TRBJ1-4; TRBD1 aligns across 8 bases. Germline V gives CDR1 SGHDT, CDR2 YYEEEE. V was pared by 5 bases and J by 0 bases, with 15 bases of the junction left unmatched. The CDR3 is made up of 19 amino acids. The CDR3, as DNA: TGTGCCAGCAGGAGCCGTGGGACAGGACTACTTCCAACTAATGAAAAACTGTTTTTT. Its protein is CASRSRGTGLLPTNEKLFF.

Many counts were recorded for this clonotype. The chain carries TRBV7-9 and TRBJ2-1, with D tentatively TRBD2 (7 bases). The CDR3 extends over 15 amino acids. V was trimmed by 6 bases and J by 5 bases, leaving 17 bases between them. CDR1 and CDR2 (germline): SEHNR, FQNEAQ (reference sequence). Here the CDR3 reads CASSYREGGHNEQFF. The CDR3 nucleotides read TGTGCCAGCAGTTACAGGGAGGGTGGCCACAATGAGCAGTTCTTC.

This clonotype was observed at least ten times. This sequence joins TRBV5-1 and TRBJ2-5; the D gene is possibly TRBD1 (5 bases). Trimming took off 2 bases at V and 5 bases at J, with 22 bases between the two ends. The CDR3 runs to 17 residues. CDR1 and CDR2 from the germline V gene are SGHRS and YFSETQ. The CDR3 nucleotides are TGCGCCAGCAGCTTTCGCGCAGACAACAGGCCCTGGGAGACCCAGTACTTC. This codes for CASSFRADNRPWETQYF. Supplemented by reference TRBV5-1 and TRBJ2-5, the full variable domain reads KAGVTQTPRYLIKTRGQQVTLSCSPISGHRSVSWYQQTPGQGLQFLFEYFSETQRNKGNFPGRFSGRQFSNSRSEMNVSTLELGDSALYLCASSFRADNRPWETQYFGPGTRLLVL.

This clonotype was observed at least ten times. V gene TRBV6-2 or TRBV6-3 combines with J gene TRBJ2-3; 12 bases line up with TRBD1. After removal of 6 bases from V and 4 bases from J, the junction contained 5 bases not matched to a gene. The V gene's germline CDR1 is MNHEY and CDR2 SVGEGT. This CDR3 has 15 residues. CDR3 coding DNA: TGTGCCAGCAGCAAGGGACAGGGGGCCGCAGATACGCAGTATTTT. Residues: CASSKGQGAADTQYF.

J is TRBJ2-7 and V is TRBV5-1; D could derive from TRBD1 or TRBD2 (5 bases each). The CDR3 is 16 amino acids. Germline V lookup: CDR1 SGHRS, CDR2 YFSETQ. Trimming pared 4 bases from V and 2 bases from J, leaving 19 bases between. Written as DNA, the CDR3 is TGCGCCAGCAGCCTCCGGGACGGGGTTCTTCCCTACGAGCAGTACTTC. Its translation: CASSLRDGVLPYEQYF.

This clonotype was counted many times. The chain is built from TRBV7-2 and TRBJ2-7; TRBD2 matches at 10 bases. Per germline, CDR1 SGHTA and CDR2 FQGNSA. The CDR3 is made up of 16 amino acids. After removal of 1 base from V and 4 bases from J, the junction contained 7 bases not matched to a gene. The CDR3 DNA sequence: TGTGCCAGCAGCTTAGTTGCTAGCGGGGGAGGTTACGAGCAGTACTTC. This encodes CASSLVASGGGYEQYF.

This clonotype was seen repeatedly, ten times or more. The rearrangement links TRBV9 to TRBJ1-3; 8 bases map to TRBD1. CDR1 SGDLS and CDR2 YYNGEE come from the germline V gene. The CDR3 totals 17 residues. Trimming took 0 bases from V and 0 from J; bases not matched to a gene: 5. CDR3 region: CASSVGDRPFSGNTIYF. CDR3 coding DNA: TGTGCCAGCAGCGTAGGGGACAGGCCCTTCTCTGGAAACACCATATATTTT.

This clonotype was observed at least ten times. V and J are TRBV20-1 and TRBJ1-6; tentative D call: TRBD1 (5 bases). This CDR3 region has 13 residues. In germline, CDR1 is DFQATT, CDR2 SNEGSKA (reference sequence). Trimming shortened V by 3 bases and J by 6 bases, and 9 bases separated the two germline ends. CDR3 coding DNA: TGCAGTGCTAGCGGGGGTATTAATTCACCCCTCCACTTT. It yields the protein CSASGGINSPLHF.